Listed below are T cell receptor beta chains from one sample, sequenced in a study of blood T cell repertoires in COVID-19. The table came from immunoSEQ multiplex PCR; TCRdb's copy has only in-frame clones and leaves some out. The table includes roughly 250,000 clones, approximately 90% detected once. The sequencing input was PBMCs or T cells enriched from blood (not recorded which). The receptors were gathered from a woman in her 30s with acute COVID-19. Both conserved end residues are part of each CDR3. A D gene is named only where the DNA matches it firmly. Clone size appears in some rows only: once, few, many, or a class for an expanded clone.

v_gene	j_gene	abundance	d_gene	CDR3nt	CDR3aa
TRBV9	TRBJ1-5	.	TRBD1	TGTGCCAGCAGCGTAGGAGGGGGCACGCCCCAGCATTTT	CASSVGGGTPQHF
TRBV30	TRBJ2-7	.	TRBD1	TGTGCCTGGATGGCTCCGGGACAGGGGGGCTCGCAGTACTTC	CAWMAPGQGGSQYF
TRBV19	TRBJ1-6	.	.	TGTGCCAGTAGTACCGGACAGAATTCACCCCTCCACTTT	CASSTGQNSPLHF
TRBV6-4	TRBJ1-1	.	TRBD1	TGTGCCAGCAGTGGGGAGACAGGGGGAAGGACTGAAGCTTTCTTT	CASSGETGGRTEAFF
TRBV30	TRBJ1-2	few	.	TGTGCCTGGAGTGAAACAGGGATTCGAGGCGGCTACACCTTC	CAWSETGIRGGYTF
TRBV5-4	TRBJ1-2	.	TRBD1	TGTGCCAGCAGCCAGGGACAGGGGTCTGGCTACACCTTC	CASSQGQGSGYTF
TRBV20-1	TRBJ2-7	.	.	TGCAGTGCTAGTGTGAGTGGGAGTGGCTACGAGCAGTACTTC	CSASVSGSGYEQYF
TRBV7-2	TRBJ2-7	.	TRBD2	TGTGCCAGCAGCCAAAGGGGGATGGCGGGAGGAGCCTACGAGCAGTACTTC	CASSQRGMAGGAYEQYF
TRBV2	TRBJ2-1	.	TRBD1	TGTGCCAGCGGGGACAGGGGAGGGGGCAATGAGCAGTTCTTC	CASGDRGGGNEQFF
TRBV23-1	TRBJ1-4	.	.	TGCGCCAGCAGTCAATCGGCAGGGTCCTGGGGAAAACTGTTTTTT	CASSQSAGSWGKLFF
TRBV5-8	TRBJ2-7	.	.	TGTGCCAGCAGCTTTCCAGAGGACTACGAGCAGTACTTC	CASSFPEDYEQYF
TRBV4-1	TRBJ1-2	.	.	TGCGCCAGCAGCCAAGACGTCGGAGCAACTAACTATGGCTACACCTTC	CASSQDVGATNYGYTF
TRBV9	TRBJ2-1	.	TRBD2	TGTGCCAGCAGCGTAGGTACTAGCGGGGGGAATGAGCAGTTCTTC	CASSVGTSGGNEQFF
TRBV12-5	TRBJ1-6	few	.	TGTGCTAGTGGTTTGGTTCGTCTAGGCAAGAGCAATTCACCCCTCCACTTT	CASGLVRLGKSNSPLHF
TRBV7-9	TRBJ2-5	once	TRBD1	TGTGCCAGCAGCCTAACAGGGGGCCAAGAGACCCAGTACTTC	CASSLTGGQETQYF
TRBV28	TRBJ2-2	.	.	TGTGCCAGCAGTTGGGGCGACCCCGGGGAGCTGTTTTTT	CASSWGDPGELFF
TRBV5-1	TRBJ1-4	once	.	TGCGCCAGCAGCTTGGACCCGGGAGTGGAAAAACTGTTTTTT	CASSLDPGVEKLFF
TRBV28	TRBJ2-3	.	.	TGTGCCAGCAGCCCTATGGGGCCTCCCCAGTCAGATACGCAGTATTTT	CASSPMGPPQSDTQYF
TRBV9	TRBJ1-1	.	TRBD1	TGTGCCAGCAGCCCGAGACAGGGGTCGGGCTCGAAAGCTTTCTTT	CASSPRQGSGSKAFF
TRBV24-1	TRBJ1-1	.	.	TGTGCCACCAGTGATTTCCTGTCACCAGTCACTGAAGCTTTCTTT	CATSDFLSPVTEAFF
TRBV2	TRBJ1-1	.	.	TGTGCCAGCAGTGCGGGAGAGAACACTGAAGCTTTCTTT	CASSAGENTEAFF
TRBV19	TRBJ2-7	.	.	TGTGCCAGTAGCATACTACTCCAATCCTACGAGCAGTACTTC	CASSILLQSYEQYF
TRBV14	TRBJ1-4	.	.	TGTGCTAGCAGCCTGAAGCGTATGGAAAAACTGTTTTTT	CASSLKRMEKLFF
TRBV7-9	TRBJ2-3	.	.	TGTGCCAGCAGCTTAGCGAGCGGGAGCACAGATACGCAGTATTTT	CASSLASGSTDTQYF
TRBV5-1	TRBJ1-6	.	.	TGCGCCAGCAGCTTGCAGGTAGATTCACCCCTCCACTTT	CASSLQVDSPLHF
TRBV2	TRBJ2-1	once	.	TGTGCCAGCAGGGACAGTGCCTACAATGAGCAGTTCTTC	CASRDSAYNEQFF
TRBV9	TRBJ2-2	.	TRBD1	TGTGCCAGCAGCGTACTCCCACAGGGGGCTGTCGGGGAGCTGTTTTTT	CASSVLPQGAVGELFF
TRBV4-3	TRBJ2-4	.	TRBD1	TGCGCCAGCAGCCAAGATCTAGGGGACAGCACCATTCAGTACTTC	CASSQDLGDSTIQYF